One sample yielded the 21 T cell receptor beta chains listed below, sequenced in a study of identical twins listed by TCRdb under 2016. The library was made by 5' RACE. Sequencing was performed on an Illumina HiSeq 2000. TCRdb reprocessing: public reads trimmed at Q25 with fastp, clones called with MiXCR, in-frame beta chains kept. Rows are unified per CDR3 protein, each entry keeping the most common DNA and genes. For this sample the table gives about 200,000 distinct CDR3 sequences, of which about 10% were detected only once. The ten largest clones capture over 8% of the sample. The sample was memory T cells sorted from blood. The label giving this sample's cell subset or site can be read as: CD45RO+ enriched T cells. The receptors were gathered from a middle-aged man in good health.

This clonotype was seen many times. This chain connects TRBV20-1 to TRBJ1-3; 7 nucleotides agree with TRBD1. The CDR3 length is 15 residues. The junction had 5 bases not matched to a gene; V was cut back by 1 base and J by 2 bases. Germline V gives CDR1 DFQATT, CDR2 SNEGSKA (reference sequence). The CDR3 DNA follows: TGCAGTGCTAGAGGACAGGGAAATGCTGGAAACACCATATATTTT. It translates to CSARGQGNAGNTIYF.

CDR3 sequence: CASSSLAGGLSGANVLTF. In DNA form, the CDR3 reads TGTGCCAGCAGTTCCCTCGCTGGGGGCCTTTCTGGGGCCAACGTCCTGACTTTC. The chain carries TRBV27 and TRBJ2-6, with D possibly being TRBD1 (6 bases). The germline gives CDR1 MNHEY, CDR2 SMNVEV (reference sequence). V was pared by 4 bases and J by 1 base, with 17 bases between. This CDR3 has 18 amino acids.

The gene calls are TRBV18 and TRBJ2-7, with a tentative D call TRBD2 (7 bases). The CDR3 loop spans 16 amino acids. The germline gives CDR1 KGHSH, CDR2 LQKENI. With 6 bases removed from V and 1 base from J, the gap between germline ends came to 19 bases. This CDR3 reads CASSRGGPKVSYEQYF. CDR3 sequence (DNA): TGTGCCAGCTCCCGCGGGGGCCCCAAGGTTTCCTACGAGCAGTACTTC.

In this sample, this clonotype turned up a few times. This chain links TRBV21-1 with TRBJ1-6; TRBD1 is the table's D call, not checked against the DNA. TRBV21-1 is a pseudogene segment. This CDR3 has 13 amino acids. The CDR3 region has the DNA TGTGCCAGCACCAGATCAGGGAGAACACCCCTCCACTTT. Protein: CASTRSGRTPLHF.

This clonotype was seen ten or more times. The J gene is TRBJ2-3, the V gene TRBV9; no clear D. The germline V and J ends were trimmed by 3 bases and 2 bases, with 10 bases remaining between them. Germline V CDR1 and CDR2: SGDLS, YYNGEE. This CDR3 comprises 14 residues. The CDR3 DNA reads as TGTGCCAGCAGCGAACAAGCTAACACAGATACGCAGTATTTT. Translation gives CASSEQANTDTQYF.

J is TRBJ2-5 and V is TRBV5-4; weak D call: TRBD1 (6 bases). The ends were cut back, 4 bases at V and 2 bases at J, with 15 bases in the middle. The CDR3 runs 15 residues. Germline V gene data show CDR1 as SGHNT and CDR2 as YYREEE (reference sequence). The CDR3 DNA reads as TGTGCCAGCAGCCTATCCGGGACACTTCAAGAGACCCAGTACTTC. This encodes CASSLSGTLQETQYF.

A note on this clonotype: The germline gene is not matched at one end of the junction; a read error may be the cause. This chain uses TRBV7-9 with TRBJ1-2, with 11 nucleotides matching TRBD1. The CDR3 runs to 17 residues. The V gene's germline CDR1 is SEHNR and CDR2 FQNEAQ (reference sequence). The CDR3 loop is CAISLTKPGQGDYGYTF. The CDR3 bases are TGTGCCATCAGCCTCACTAAACCGGGACAGGGGGACTATGGCTACACCTTC.

This clonotype has a handful of counts. This chain uses TRBV12-3 or TRBV12-4 with TRBJ2-7, with D hard to call. Trimming took 2 bases from V and 2 from J, leaving 7 bases between them. This CDR3 is built from 13 residues. The CDR3: CASSLLPPYEQYF. CDR3 coding DNA: TGTGCCAGCAGTTTACTACCTCCCTACGAGCAGTACTTC.

The chain employs TRBV6-1 and TRBJ2-3, with 7 nucleotides matching TRBD2. The CDR3 sequence is 17 residues long. CDR1 MNHNS and CDR2 SASEGT come from the germline V gene. Trimming cost V 2 bases and J 4 bases; bases outside gene matches: 12. This chain's CDR3 is CASSEQGSGPWADTQYF. The CDR3 DNA follows: TGTGCCAGCAGTGAACAGGGTAGCGGGCCTTGGGCAGATACGCAGTATTTT.

This clonotype showed up many times. The gene calls are TRBV24-1 and TRBJ2-3, with D tentatively TRBD1 (5 bases). Between the trimmed V and J ends, which lost 5 bases and 6 bases, there was a span of 14 bases. Per the germline V gene, CDR1 is KGHDR and CDR2 is SFDVKD. This CDR3 has 14 residues. The CDR3: CATSAPTAADTQYF. The CDR3 DNA follows: TGTGCCACCAGTGCCCCGACAGCTGCGGATACGCAGTATTTT.

This clonotype has at least ten counts. The chain links TRBV4-3 to TRBJ2-7, with D unclear. CDR3 length: 16 amino acids. Per germline, CDR1 LGHNA and CDR2 YSLEER. Trimming took off 1 base at V and 2 bases at J, with 15 bases between the two ends. The DNA for the CDR3 is TGCGCCAGCAGCCAAGGGTGGTCAGGATCTACCTACGAGCAGTACTTC. Translation gives CASSQGWSGSTYEQYF.

This clonotype was observed at least ten times. This chain uses TRBV20-1 with TRBJ2-5, with TRBD1 identical over 8 bases. J was trimmed by 2 bases and V by 6 bases; bases with no gene match: 8. Per the germline V gene, CDR1 is DFQATT and CDR2 is SNEGSKA (reference sequence). This CDR3 contains 14 residues. CDR3 coding DNA: TGCAGTGCAATCTCCAGGGGGCGGCAAGAGACCCAGTACTTC. This codes for CSAISRGRQETQYF.

This clonotype was picked up many times. The gene calls are TRBV5-1 and TRBJ2-1; D unclear. CDR3 length: 16 amino acids. Germline V lookup: CDR1 SGHRS, CDR2 YFSETQ. The V and J ends lost 7 bases and 3 bases respectively, with 20 bases between them. The CDR3 region is CASGPAESMGYNEQFF. CDR3 bases: TGCGCCAGCGGCCCCGCTGAGAGCATGGGCTACAATGAGCAGTTCTTC.

V and J are TRBV7-9 and TRBJ1-1; tentatively, D is TRBD1 (5 bases). CDR3 length: 15 residues. Trimming removed 5 bases at V and 4 bases at J, with 17 bases between. From germline, CDR1 is SEHNR and CDR2 FQNEAQ (reference sequence). The CDR3 is CASSDSRVYGTEAFF. The CDR3 coding sequence is TGTGCCAGCAGCGACAGCAGGGTGTACGGCACTGAAGCTTTCTTT.

The V call is TRBV19, the J call TRBJ2-7; perhaps TRBD2 as D (5 bases). The CDR3 covers 18 residues. Trimming took 3 bases from V and 0 from J, leaving 21 bases between them. CDR1 is LNHDA and CDR2 is SQIVND in the germline V gene (reference sequence). The CDR3 DNA is TGTGCCAGTAGTATTCGGTTAGGTAGCCGGGAACGCTCCTACGAGCAGTACTTC. Protein product: CASSIRLGSRERSYEQYF.

This clonotype has ten or more counts. The rearrangement joins TRBV4-2 to TRBJ2-1, with D possibly TRBD2 on 6 matching bases. Trimming left V 0 bases short and J 0 bases short, with 12 bases between. CDR3 size: 17 residues. Germline values: CDR1 LGHNA, CDR2 YNFKEQ. The CDR3 DNA sequence: TGTGCCAGCAGCCAAGAGGTAGCGGTAGCCTCCTACAATGAGCAGTTCTTC. Translation: CASSQEVAVASYNEQFF.

The chain joins TRBV20-1 to TRBJ2-5, with TRBD2 matching over 8 bases. Germline CDR1 is DFQATT and CDR2 is SNEGSKA (reference sequence). This CDR3 contains 13 residues. V was pared by 5 bases and J by 6 bases, with 8 bases of the junction left unmatched. The CDR3 DNA is TGCAGTGCTTGGACTAGCAGGTCCAAGACCCAGTACTTC. Residues: CSAWTSRSKTQYF.

This rearrangement joins TRBV5-1 to TRBJ2-7; either TRBD1 or TRBD2 may fit D (5 bases each). V shed 4 bases and J shed 5 bases, with 25 bases lying between them. The CDR3 is 17 amino acids. The germline V gene encodes CDR1 SGHRS and CDR2 YFSETQ. The CDR3 bases are TGCGCCAGCAGCCCTCGGGCGGCAGCCCAGGGAGTCCACGAGCAGTACTTC. As protein: CASSPRAAAQGVHEQYF.

With respect to this clonotype: The junction does not match germline at one end; this may be a read error. V usage is TRBV11-1 and J usage is TRBJ2-5, with D possibly being TRBD1 (5 bases). This CDR3 is 16 amino acids long. The germline gives CDR1 SGHAT, CDR2 FQDESV (reference sequence). This CDR3 reads CASSPGTFRGQEAQYF. The CDR3 bases are TGTGCCAGCAGCCCAGGCACTTTTAGGGGCCAAGAGGCCCAGTACTTC. Full variable domain (remainder filled in from reference TRBV11-1 and TRBJ2-5): EAEVAQSPRYKITEKSQAVAFWCDPISGHATLYWYRQILGQGPELLVQFQDESVVDDSQLPKDRFSAERLKGVDSTLKIQPAELGDSAMYLCASSPGTFRGQEAQYFGPGTRLLVL.

This clonotype occurred a few times. The gene calls are TRBV3-1 and TRBJ1-6, with no clear D. The ends were cut back, 5 bases at V and 10 bases at J, with 9 bases in the middle. This CDR3 comprises 12 residues. Germline V lookup: CDR1 LGHDT, CDR2 YNNKEL (reference sequence). The CDR3 DNA reads as TGTGCCAGCAGCTCGGCGGGATCACCCCTCCACTTT. This translates into CASSSAGSPLHF.

This clonotype was recorded at least ten times. The genes are TRBV4-3 and TRBJ2-7; 7 positions agree with TRBD2. The CDR3 is 15 amino acids. With 0 bases clipped from V and 2 bases from J, the junction kept 4 bases outside the gene matches. CDR1 is LGHNA, CDR2 YSLEER, per germline. CDR3 amino acids: CASSQEPSGAYEQYF. The CDR3 DNA reads TGCGCCAGCAGCCAAGAACCTAGCGGAGCCTACGAGCAGTACTTC.